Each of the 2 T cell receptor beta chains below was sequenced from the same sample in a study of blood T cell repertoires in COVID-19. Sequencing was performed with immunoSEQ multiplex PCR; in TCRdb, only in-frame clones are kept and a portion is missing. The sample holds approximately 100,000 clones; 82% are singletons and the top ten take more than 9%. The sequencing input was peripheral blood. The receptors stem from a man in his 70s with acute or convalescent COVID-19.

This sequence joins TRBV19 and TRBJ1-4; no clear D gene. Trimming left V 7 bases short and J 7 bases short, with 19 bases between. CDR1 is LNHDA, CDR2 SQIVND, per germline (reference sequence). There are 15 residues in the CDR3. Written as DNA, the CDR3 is TGTGCCAGTAAGGAGATAAGAGCTTTGAGTGAAAAACTGTTTTTT. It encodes CASKEIRALSEKLFF.

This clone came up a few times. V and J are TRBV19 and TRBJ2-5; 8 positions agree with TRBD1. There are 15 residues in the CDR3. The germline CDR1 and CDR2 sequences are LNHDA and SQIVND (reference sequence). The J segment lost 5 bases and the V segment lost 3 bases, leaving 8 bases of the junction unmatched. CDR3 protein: CASSIGQGARETQYF. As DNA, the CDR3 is TGTGCCAGTAGTATTGGCCAGGGGGCGCGGGAGACCCAGTACTTC.